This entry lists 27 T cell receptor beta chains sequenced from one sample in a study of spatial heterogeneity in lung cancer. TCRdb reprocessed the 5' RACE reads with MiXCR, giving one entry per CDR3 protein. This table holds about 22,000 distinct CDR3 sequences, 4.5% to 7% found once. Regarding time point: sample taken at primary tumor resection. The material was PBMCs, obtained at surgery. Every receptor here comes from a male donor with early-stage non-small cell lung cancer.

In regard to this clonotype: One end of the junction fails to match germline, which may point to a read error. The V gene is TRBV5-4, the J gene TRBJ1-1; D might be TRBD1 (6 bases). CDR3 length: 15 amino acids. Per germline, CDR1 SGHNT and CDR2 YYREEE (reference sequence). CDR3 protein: CTSSLKQGSGTEAFF. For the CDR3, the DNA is TGTACCAGCAGCTTGAAACAGGGATCCGGCACTGAAGCTTTCTTT.

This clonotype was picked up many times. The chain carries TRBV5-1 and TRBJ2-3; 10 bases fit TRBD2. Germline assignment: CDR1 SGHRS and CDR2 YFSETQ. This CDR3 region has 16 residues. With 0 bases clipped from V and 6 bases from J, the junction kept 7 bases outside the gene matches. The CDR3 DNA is TGCGCCAGCAGCTTGGCTCAACTAGCGGGACCGGATACGCAGTATTTT. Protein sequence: CASSLAQLAGPDTQYF.

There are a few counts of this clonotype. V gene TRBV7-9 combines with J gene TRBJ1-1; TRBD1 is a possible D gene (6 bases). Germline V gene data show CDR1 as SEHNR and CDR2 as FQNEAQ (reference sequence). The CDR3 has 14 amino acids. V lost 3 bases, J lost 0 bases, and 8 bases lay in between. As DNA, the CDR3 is TGTGCCAGCAGCTTTCAGGGGTTGAACACTGAAGCTTTCTTT. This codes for CASSFQGLNTEAFF. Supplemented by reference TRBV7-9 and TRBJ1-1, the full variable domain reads DTGVSQNPRHKITKRGQNVTFRCDPISEHNRLYWYRQTLGQGPEFLTYFQNEAQLEKSRLLSDRFSAERPKGSFSTLEIQRTEQGDSAMYLCASSFQGLNTEAFFGQGTRLTVV.

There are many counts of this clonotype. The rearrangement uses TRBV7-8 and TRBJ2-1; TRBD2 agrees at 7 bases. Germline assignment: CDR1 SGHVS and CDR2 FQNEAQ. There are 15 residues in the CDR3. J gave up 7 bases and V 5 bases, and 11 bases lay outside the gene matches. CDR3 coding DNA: TGTGCCAGCAGCCGATCATTAGGGAGGGAAAATGAGCAGTTCTTC. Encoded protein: CASSRSLGRENEQFF.

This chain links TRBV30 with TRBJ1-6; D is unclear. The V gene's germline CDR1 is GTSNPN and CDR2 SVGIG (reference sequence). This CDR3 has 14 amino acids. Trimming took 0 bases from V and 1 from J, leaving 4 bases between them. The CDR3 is CAWSVESYNSPLHF. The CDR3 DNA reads TGTGCCTGGAGTGTTGAGTCCTATAATTCACCCCTCCACTTT.

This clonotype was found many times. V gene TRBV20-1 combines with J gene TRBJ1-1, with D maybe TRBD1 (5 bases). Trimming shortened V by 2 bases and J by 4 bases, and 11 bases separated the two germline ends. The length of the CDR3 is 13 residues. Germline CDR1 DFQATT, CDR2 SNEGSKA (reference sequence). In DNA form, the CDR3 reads TGCAGTGCTAGACCCGGGGGGGTCACTGAAGCTTTCTTT. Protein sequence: CSARPGGVTEAFF.

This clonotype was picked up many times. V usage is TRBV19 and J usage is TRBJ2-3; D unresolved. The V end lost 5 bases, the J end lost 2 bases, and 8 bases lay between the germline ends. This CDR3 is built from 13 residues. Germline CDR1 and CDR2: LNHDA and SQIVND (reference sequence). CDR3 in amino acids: CASSWIFTDTQYF. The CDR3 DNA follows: TGTGCCAGTAGTTGGATTTTCACAGATACGCAGTATTTT. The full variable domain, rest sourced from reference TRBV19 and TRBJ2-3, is DGGITQSPKYLFRKEGQNVTLSCEQNLNHDAMYWYRQDPGQGLRLIYYSQIVNDFQKGDIAEGYSVSREKKESFPLTVTSAQKNPTAFYLCASSWIFTDTQYFGPGTRLTVL.

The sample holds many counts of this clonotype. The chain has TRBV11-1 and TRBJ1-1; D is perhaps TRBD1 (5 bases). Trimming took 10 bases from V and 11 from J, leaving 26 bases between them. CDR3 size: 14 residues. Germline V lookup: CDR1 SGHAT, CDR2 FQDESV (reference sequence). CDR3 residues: CATRPRGQGKSAFF. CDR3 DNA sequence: TGTGCCACGCGCCCCCGAGGGCAGGGAAAATCGGCTTTCTTT.

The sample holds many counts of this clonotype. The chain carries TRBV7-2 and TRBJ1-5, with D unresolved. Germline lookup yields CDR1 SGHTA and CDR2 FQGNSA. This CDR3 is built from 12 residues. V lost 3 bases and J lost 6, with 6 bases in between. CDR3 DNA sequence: TGTGCCAGCAGCTTCCCAGGTCAGCCCCAGCATTTT. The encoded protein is CASSFPGQPQHF.

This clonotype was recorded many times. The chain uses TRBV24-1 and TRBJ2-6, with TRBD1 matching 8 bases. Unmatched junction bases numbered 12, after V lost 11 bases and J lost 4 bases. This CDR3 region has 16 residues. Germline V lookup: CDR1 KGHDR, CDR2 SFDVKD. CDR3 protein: CAIQARGQSGANVLTF. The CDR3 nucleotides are TGTGCCATCCAGGCCAGGGGGCAATCAGGGGCCAACGTCCTGACTTTC.

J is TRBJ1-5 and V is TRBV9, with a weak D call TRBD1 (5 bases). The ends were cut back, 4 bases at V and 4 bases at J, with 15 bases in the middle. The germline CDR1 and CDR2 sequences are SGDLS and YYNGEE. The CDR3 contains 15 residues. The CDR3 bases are TGTGCCAGCAGCTACGGGACGGGAACGAATCAGCCCCAGCATTTT. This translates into CASSYGTGTNQPQHF.

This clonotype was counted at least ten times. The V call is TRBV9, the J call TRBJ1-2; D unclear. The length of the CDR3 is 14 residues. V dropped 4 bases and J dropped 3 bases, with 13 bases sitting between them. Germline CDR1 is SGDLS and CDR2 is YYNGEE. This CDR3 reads CASSLQESYYGYTF. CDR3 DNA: TGTGCCAGCAGCCTCCAGGAGAGCTACTATGGCTACACCTTC.

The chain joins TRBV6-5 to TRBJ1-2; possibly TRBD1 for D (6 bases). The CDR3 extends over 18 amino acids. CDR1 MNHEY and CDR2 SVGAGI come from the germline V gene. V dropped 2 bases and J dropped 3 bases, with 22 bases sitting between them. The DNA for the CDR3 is TGTGCCAGCAGTTACGGGGGGCCAGGGCCCCCTAAGCACTATGGCTACACCTTC. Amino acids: CASSYGGPGPPKHYGYTF.

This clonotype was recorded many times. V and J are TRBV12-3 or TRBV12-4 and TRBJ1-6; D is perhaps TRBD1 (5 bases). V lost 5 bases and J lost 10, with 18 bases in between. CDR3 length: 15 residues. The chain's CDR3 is CASSPGTHLGSPLHF. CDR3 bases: TGTGCCAGCAGTCCAGGGACCCACTTGGGGTCACCCCTCCACTTT.

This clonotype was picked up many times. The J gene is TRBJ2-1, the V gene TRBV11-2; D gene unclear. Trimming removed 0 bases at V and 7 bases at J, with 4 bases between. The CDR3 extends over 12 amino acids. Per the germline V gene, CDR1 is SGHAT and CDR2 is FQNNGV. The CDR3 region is CASSLDRNEQFF. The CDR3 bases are TGTGCCAGCAGCTTAGATAGGAATGAGCAGTTCTTC.

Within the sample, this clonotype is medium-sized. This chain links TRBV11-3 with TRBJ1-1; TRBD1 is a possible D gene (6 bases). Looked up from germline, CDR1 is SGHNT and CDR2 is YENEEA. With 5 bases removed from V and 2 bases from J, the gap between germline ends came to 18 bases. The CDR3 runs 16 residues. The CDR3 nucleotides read TGTGCCAGCAGCCCTGGAGGGTCAGGGGCAAACACTGAAGCTTTCTTT. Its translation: CASSPGGSGANTEAFF.

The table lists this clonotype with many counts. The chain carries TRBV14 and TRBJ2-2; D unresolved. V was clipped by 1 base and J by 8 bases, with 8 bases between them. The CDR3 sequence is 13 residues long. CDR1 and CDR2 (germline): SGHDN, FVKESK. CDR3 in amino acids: CASSQAHAGELFF. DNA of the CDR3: TGTGCCAGCAGCCAAGCCCACGCTGGGGAGCTGTTTTTT.

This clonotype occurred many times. The CDR3 here is CASSRANSYNEQFF. In DNA, the CDR3 is TGTGCCAGTAGTCGCGCCAACTCATATAATGAGCAGTTCTTC. The chain uses TRBV19 and TRBJ2-1, with D unresolved. Germline-derived CDR1 and CDR2 are LNHDA and SQIVND (reference sequence). This CDR3 is built from 14 residues. Deletions cut 5 bases from V and 7 bases from J, with 15 bases between.

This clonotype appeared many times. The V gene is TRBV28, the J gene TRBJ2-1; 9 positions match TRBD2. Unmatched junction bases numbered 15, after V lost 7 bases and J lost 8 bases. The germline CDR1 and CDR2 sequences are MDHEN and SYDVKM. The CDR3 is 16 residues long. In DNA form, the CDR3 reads TGTGCCAGCAATAGGGGAAGTAGCGGGAGAATCTATGAGCAGTTCTTC. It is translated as CASNRGSSGRIYEQFF.

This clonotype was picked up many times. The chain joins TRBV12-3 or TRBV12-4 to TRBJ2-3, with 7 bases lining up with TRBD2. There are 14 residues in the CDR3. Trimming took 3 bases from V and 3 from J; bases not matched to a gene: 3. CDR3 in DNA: TGTGCCAGCAGTTTTGGGGGGGAGACAGATACGCAGTATTTT. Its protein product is CASSFGGETDTQYF.

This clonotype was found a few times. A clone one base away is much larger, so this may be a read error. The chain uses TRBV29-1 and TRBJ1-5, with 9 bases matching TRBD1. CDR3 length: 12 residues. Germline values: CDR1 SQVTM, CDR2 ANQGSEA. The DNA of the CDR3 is TGCAGCGTCGGGACAGGGAATCGGCCCCAGCATTTT. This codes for CSVGTGNRPQHF. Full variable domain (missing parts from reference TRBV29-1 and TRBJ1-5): SAVISQKPSRDICQRGTSLTIQCQVDSQVTMMFWYRQQPGQSLTLIATANQGSEATYESGFVIDKFPISRPNLTFSTLTVSNMSPEDSSIYLCSVGTGNRPQHFGDGTRLSIL.

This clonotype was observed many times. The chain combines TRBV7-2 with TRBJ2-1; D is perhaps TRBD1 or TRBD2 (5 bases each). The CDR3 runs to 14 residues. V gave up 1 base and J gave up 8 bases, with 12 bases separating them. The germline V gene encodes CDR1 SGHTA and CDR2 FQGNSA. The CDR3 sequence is CASSLGAGRDEQFF. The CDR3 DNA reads TGTGCCAGCAGCTTAGGTGCGGGCAGGGATGAGCAGTTCTTC.

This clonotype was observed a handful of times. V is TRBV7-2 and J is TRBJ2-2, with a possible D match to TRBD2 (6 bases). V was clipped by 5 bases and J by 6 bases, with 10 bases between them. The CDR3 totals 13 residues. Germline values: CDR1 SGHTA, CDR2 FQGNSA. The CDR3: CASSPGLAGELFF. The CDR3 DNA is TGTGCCAGCAGCCCGGGACTTGCCGGGGAGCTGTTTTTT.

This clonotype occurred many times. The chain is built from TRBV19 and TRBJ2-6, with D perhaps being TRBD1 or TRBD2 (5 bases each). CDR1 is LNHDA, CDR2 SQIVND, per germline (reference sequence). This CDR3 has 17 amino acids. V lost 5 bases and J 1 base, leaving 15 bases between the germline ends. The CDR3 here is CASSPSGSYSGANVLTF. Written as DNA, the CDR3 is TGTGCCAGTAGTCCGTCAGGGAGCTATTCTGGGGCCAACGTCCTGACTTTC. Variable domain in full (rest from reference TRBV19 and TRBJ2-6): DGGITQSPKYLFRKEGQNVTLSCEQNLNHDAMYWYRQDPGQGLRLIYYSQIVNDFQKGDIAEGYSVSREKKESFPLTVTSAQKNPTAFYLCASSPSGSYSGANVLTFGAGSRLTVL.

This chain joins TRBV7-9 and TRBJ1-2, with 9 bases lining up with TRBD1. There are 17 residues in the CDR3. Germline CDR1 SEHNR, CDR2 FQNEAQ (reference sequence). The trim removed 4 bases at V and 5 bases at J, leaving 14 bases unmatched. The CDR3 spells CASSSRDREIAGYGYTF. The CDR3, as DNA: TGTGCCAGCAGCTCCCGGGACAGGGAAATTGCCGGATATGGCTACACCTTC. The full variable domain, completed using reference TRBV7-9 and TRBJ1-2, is DTGVSQNPRHKITKRGQNVTFRCDPISEHNRLYWYRQTLGQGPEFLTYFQNEAQLEKSRLLSDRFSAERPKGSFSTLEIQRTEQGDSAMYLCASSSRDREIAGYGYTFGSGTRLTVV.

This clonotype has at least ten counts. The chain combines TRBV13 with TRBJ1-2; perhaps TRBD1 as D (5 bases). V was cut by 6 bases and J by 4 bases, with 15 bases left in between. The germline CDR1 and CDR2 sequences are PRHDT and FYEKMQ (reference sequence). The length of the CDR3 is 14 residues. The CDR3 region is CASRLTAISYGYTF. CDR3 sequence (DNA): TGTGCCAGCAGGCTGACAGCTATTAGCTATGGCTACACCTTC.

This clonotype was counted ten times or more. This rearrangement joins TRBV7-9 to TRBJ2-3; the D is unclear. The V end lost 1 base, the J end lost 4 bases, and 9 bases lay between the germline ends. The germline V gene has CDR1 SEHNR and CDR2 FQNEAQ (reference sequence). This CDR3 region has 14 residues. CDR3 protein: CASSLVEGADTQYF. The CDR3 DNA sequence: TGTGCCAGCAGCTTAGTGGAAGGCGCAGATACGCAGTATTTT.